This passage covers 27 T cell receptor beta chains from one sample sequenced in a study of vaccination effects on CD4 cells after COVID-19. After expansion with viral peptide pools in the ViraFEST assay, antigen-specific CD4+ T cells were sequenced. At the end of roughly ten days of culture, CD4+ T cells were isolated. All study participants received two doses of BNT162b2 or mRNA-1273 vaccine. The antigens these receptors bind are not known. Some clones are missing from TCRdb's copy, which holds only in-frame ones; the method was immunoSEQ multiplex PCR. Altogether around 16,000 clones are present, roughly 68% being singletons, with the ten largest covering about 8.2%. The sample here was CD4+ T cells from PBMCs cultured with SARS-CoV-2 spike peptides, taken after COVID-19 vaccination. Receptors were obtained from a human donor who received a COVID-19 vaccine.

The genes are TRBV15 and TRBJ2-1, with D maybe TRBD2 (7 bases). The CDR3 runs to 15 residues. Germline V gene data show CDR1 as LNHNV and CDR2 as YYDKDF (reference sequence). The V gene lost 4 bases and the J gene lost 5 bases, with 15 bases spanning the gap. CDR3 nucleotides: TGTGCCACCAGCAAGGGGGGGCGAGTCGACAATGAGCAGTTCTTC. Translated: CATSKGGRVDNEQFF.

The rearrangement links TRBV28 to TRBJ1-2; D unclear. CDR1 is MDHEN and CDR2 is SYDVKM in the germline V gene. V dropped 5 bases and J dropped 7 bases, with 11 bases sitting between them. This CDR3 contains 12 residues. The DNA for the CDR3 is TGTGCCAGCAGTCAAAGCAGAGTTGGCTACACCTTC. Its translation is CASSQSRVGYTF.

The rearrangement joins TRBV6-1 to TRBJ1-1; D may be TRBD1 (5 bases). The V and J ends lost 2 bases and 11 bases respectively, with 9 bases between them. The CDR3 length is 11 residues. Germline V gives CDR1 MNHNS, CDR2 SASEGT. The CDR3 spells CASSEWGPAFF. CDR3 DNA: TGTGCCAGCAGTGAATGGGGCCCCGCTTTCTTT.

Sample share makes this clone medium-sized. This chain links TRBV9 with TRBJ2-3, with TRBD1 matching 11 bases. Germline CDR1 SGDLS, CDR2 YYNGEE. Trimming cost V 0 bases and J 4 bases; bases outside gene matches: 1. CDR3 size: 15 residues. The CDR3 is CASSVGTGGPDTQYF. CDR3 nucleotides: TGTGCCAGCAGCGTAGGGACAGGGGGCCCAGATACGCAGTATTTT.

This clone has a handful of counts. The gene calls are TRBV9 and TRBJ1-2, with no clear D. This CDR3 has 14 residues. V was pared by 6 bases and J by 0 bases, with 12 bases between. Germline CDR1 and CDR2: SGDLS and YYNGEE. CDR3 in DNA: TGTGCCAGCACCTTCGGGGATTCTAACTATGGCTACACCTTC. It encodes CASTFGDSNYGYTF.

This rearrangement joins TRBV2 to TRBJ2-1; the D call may be TRBD1 or TRBD2 (5 bases each). Germline V lookup: CDR1 SNHLY, CDR2 FYNNEI. Trimming removed 5 bases at V and 10 bases at J, with 9 bases between. There are 11 residues in the CDR3. The CDR3: CASSSGAEQFF. The CDR3 DNA reads as TGTGCCAGCAGTTCCGGGGCCGAGCAGTTCTTC. Full variable domain (remainder filled in from reference TRBV2 and TRBJ2-1): EPEVTQTPSHQVTQMGQEVILRCVPISNHLYFYWYRQILGQKVEFLVSFYNNEISEKSEIFDDQFSVERPDGSNFTLKIRSTKLEDSAMYFCASSSGAEQFFGPGTRLTVL.

This chain joins TRBV7-9 and TRBJ1-1; D ambiguous. V lost 0 bases to trimming and J lost 2 bases, with 7 bases between them. Germline assignment: CDR1 SEHNR and CDR2 FQNEAQ (reference sequence). The CDR3 has 14 residues. The CDR3 protein is CASSLAALNTEAFF. The CDR3 region has the DNA TGTGCCAGCAGCTTAGCTGCCCTTAACACTGAAGCTTTCTTT.

The chain employs TRBV11-2 and TRBJ2-2; 11 bases are shared with TRBD2. With V trimmed by 3 bases and J by 5 bases, 8 bases remained unmatched. CDR3 length equals 17 residues. The germline gives CDR1 SGHAT, CDR2 FQNNGV. The CDR3 sequence is CASSFPTSGASTGELFF. The CDR3, as DNA: TGTGCCAGCAGCTTCCCGACTAGCGGGGCTTCGACCGGGGAGCTGTTTTTT.

The chain has TRBV5-6 and TRBJ1-2; TRBD1 aligns across 8 bases. Germline V gene sequence: CDR1 SGHDT, CDR2 YYEEEE. Trimming at V came to 5 bases and at J to 8 bases, leaving 8 bases not matched to a gene. This CDR3 is built from 13 residues. Written as DNA, the CDR3 is TGTGCCAGCAGGAATACAGGGGGTTGGGGCTACACCTTC. This encodes CASRNTGGWGYTF.

This rearrangement joins TRBV7-3 to TRBJ1-1, with D perhaps matching TRBD1 (5 bases). Trimming removed 5 bases at V and 3 bases at J, with 16 bases between. Germline V gene data show CDR1 as SGHTA and CDR2 as FQGTGA. The CDR3 runs to 15 residues. CDR3 DNA: TGTGCCAGCAGCCCCCGTGGCCGGGGCGACACTGAAGCTTTCTTT. It specifies CASSPRGRGDTEAFF. Variable domain in full (rest from reference TRBV7-3 and TRBJ1-1): GAGVSQTPSNKVTEKGKYVELRCDPISGHTALYWYRQSLGQGPEFLIYFQGTGAADDSGLPNDRFFAVRPEGSVSTLKIQRTERGDSAVYLCASSPRGRGDTEAFFGQGTRLTVV.

The chain recombines TRBV27 with TRBJ2-3, with 12 bases that match TRBD2. This CDR3 is 15 amino acids long. The J segment lost 4 bases and the V segment lost 3 bases, leaving 2 bases of the junction unmatched. Germline CDR1 is MNHEY and CDR2 is SMNVEV (reference sequence). CDR3 protein: CASSFGLAGPDTQYF. CDR3 DNA: TGTGCCAGCAGTTTCGGACTAGCGGGACCAGATACGCAGTATTTT.

This chain joins TRBV11-2 and TRBJ1-5, with D possibly being TRBD1 (6 bases). Trimming shortened V by 5 bases and J by 4 bases, and 9 bases separated the two germline ends. The CDR3 has 13 residues. The V gene's germline CDR1 is SGHAT and CDR2 FQNNGV. CDR3 bases: TGTGCCAGCAGCCTGGGACAAAATCAGCCCCAGCATTTT. Its translation: CASSLGQNQPQHF.

V usage is TRBV7-9 and J usage is TRBJ2-7, with unresolved D. V gave up 5 bases and J gave up 3 bases, with 14 bases separating them. This CDR3 spans 14 amino acids. Germline CDR1 and CDR2: SEHNR and FQNEAQ (reference sequence). CDR3 in DNA: TGTGCCAGCAGCGTTTCACAGACCGTCTACGAGCAGTACTTC. It codes for CASSVSQTVYEQYF.

V usage is TRBV6-5 and J usage is TRBJ2-5, with TRBD1 as a possible D gene (6 bases). The V and J ends lost 5 bases and 2 bases respectively, with 12 bases between them. The length of the CDR3 is 14 residues. CDR1 and CDR2 from the germline V gene are MNHEY and SVGAGI. The CDR3 protein is CASSPDRIQETQYF. CDR3 coding DNA: TGTGCCAGCAGTCCCGACAGGATACAAGAGACCCAGTACTTC.

This clone was observed a few times. J is TRBJ1-1 and V is TRBV7-9; D gene ambiguous. V lost 8 bases and J lost 1, with 14 bases in between. The germline gives CDR1 SEHNR, CDR2 FQNEAQ (reference sequence). CDR3 size: 14 residues. The CDR3 loop reads CASSILGPNTEAFF. The CDR3 DNA is TGTGCCAGCTCAATTTTAGGGCCGAACACTGAAGCTTTCTTT.

J is TRBJ2-7 and V is TRBV4-1; D not resolved. Germline CDR1 reads MGHRA; CDR2 reads YSYEKL. Trimming pared 0 bases from V and 2 bases from J, leaving 8 bases between. The CDR3 has 14 residues. CDR3 nucleotide sequence: TGCGCCAGCAGCCAAGACGCCAGAGCCTACGAGCAGTACTTC. Translation gives CASSQDARAYEQYF.

This chain uses TRBV18 with TRBJ1-1; maybe TRBD1 (5 bases). The germline V and J ends were trimmed by 4 bases and 6 bases, with 6 bases remaining between them. The length of the CDR3 is 11 residues. Germline CDR1 KGHSH, CDR2 LQKENI. CDR3 in DNA: TGTGCCAGCTCACAAGGGGCTGAAGCTTTCTTT. As protein: CASSQGAEAFF.

The rearrangement links TRBV3-1 (or the pseudogene TRBV3-2) to TRBJ2-2; D might be TRBD1 or TRBD2, each matching 6 bases. V lost 2 bases and J lost 6, with 10 bases in between. The germline gives CDR1 LGHDT, CDR2 YNNKEL (reference sequence). The CDR3 loop spans 14 amino acids. In nucleotides, the CDR3 is TGTGCCAGCAGCCAACGGGGGCACGCCGGGGAGCTGTTTTTT. Amino acids: CASSQRGHAGELFF.

V is TRBV5-1 and J is TRBJ1-2; 9 bases align to TRBD1. Losses at the gene ends were 7 bases for V and 4 bases for J; bases not matched to a gene: 8. This CDR3 is built from 14 residues. Germline V CDR1 and CDR2: SGHRS, YFSETQ. In nucleotides, the CDR3 is TGCGCCAGCCTACCAACAGGGGGCTCCTATGGCTACACCTTC. Encoded protein: CASLPTGGSYGYTF.

This clone was counted once. J is TRBJ2-5 and V is TRBV6-5; 7 bases agree with TRBD2. Germline loops: CDR1 MNHEY, CDR2 SVGAGI. V lost 11 bases, J lost 0 bases, and 0 bases stayed unmatched. The CDR3 is made up of 11 amino acids. CDR3 protein: CAAGDQETQYF. CDR3 DNA: TGTGCCGCGGGGGACCAAGAGACCCAGTACTTC.

This clone was picked up a small number of times. The V and J genes are TRBV5-1 and TRBJ1-2, with D tentatively TRBD1 (5 bases). The CDR3 loop spans 14 amino acids. V dropped 2 bases and J dropped 4 bases, with 12 bases sitting between them. The V gene's germline CDR1 is SGHRS and CDR2 YFSETQ. CDR3 sequence reads: CASSLGESSYGYTF. As DNA, the CDR3 is TGCGCCAGCAGCTTAGGGGAATCGAGCTATGGCTACACCTTC.

The table lists this clone with a few counts. CDR3 bases: TGTGCCAGCACCGGACAGGGTTTCTCTGGGGCCAACGTCCTGACTTTC. It specifies CASTGQGFSGANVLTF. The J gene is TRBJ2-6, the V gene TRBV9, with 8 positions matching TRBD1. V lost 6 bases to trimming and J lost 0 bases; unmatched junction nucleotides: 5. Germline assignment: CDR1 SGDLS and CDR2 YYNGEE. The CDR3 is 16 residues long.

Sample share makes this clone medium-sized (0.01 to 0.1%). The chain employs TRBV20-1 and TRBJ1-2; D might be TRBD1 (5 bases). Trimming shortened V by 8 bases and J by 10 bases, and 8 bases separated the two germline ends. The germline V gene encodes CDR1 DFQATT and CDR2 SNEGSKA (reference sequence). The CDR3 runs to 8 residues. The CDR3 is CSSGDYTF. CDR3 nucleotides: TGCAGTTCGGGGGACTACACCTTC.

The rearrangement uses TRBV6-5 and TRBJ2-7; possible D gene TRBD1, 6 bases. Germline lookup yields CDR1 MNHEY and CDR2 SVGAGI. Trimming shortened V by 8 bases and J by 3 bases, and 11 bases separated the two germline ends. This CDR3 spans 12 amino acids. In DNA form, the CDR3 reads TGTGCCAGCCAAGGGGGTCGCTACGAGCAGTACTTC. Translating gives CASQGGRYEQYF.

This chain links TRBV25-1 with TRBJ2-7, with D perhaps being TRBD1 or TRBD2 (5 bases each). Trimming shortened V by 5 bases and J by 0 bases, and 17 bases separated the two germline ends. Germline V CDR1 and CDR2: MGHDK, SYGVNS. This CDR3 is built from 16 residues. The CDR3 region is CASSNSGTVFSYEQYF. The CDR3 DNA reads as TGTGCCAGCAGTAATTCCGGGACGGTGTTCTCCTACGAGCAGTACTTC.

V is TRBV7-9 and J is TRBJ1-2; TRBD1 matches at 11 bases. The germline gives CDR1 SEHNR, CDR2 FQNEAQ (reference sequence). The junction had 4 bases not matched to a gene; V was cut back by 8 bases and J by 5 bases. This CDR3 contains 13 residues. The DNA of the CDR3 is TGTGCCAGCCCCCGGGACAGGGGGTATGGCTACACCTTC. Residues: CASPRDRGYGYTF.

The V call is TRBV10-3, the J call TRBJ2-7; D is unresolved. The CDR3 contains 14 residues. Trimming removed 0 bases from V and 1 base from J, with 7 bases in between. CDR1 and CDR2 from the germline V gene are ENHRY and SYGVKD. DNA for the CDR3: TGTGCCATCAGTGAGTCGAAACCGTCCTACGAGCAGTACTTC. Translation gives CAISESKPSYEQYF.